A single sample is the source of the 27 T cell receptor beta chains below, sequenced in a study of radiation and T cells in renal cell carcinoma. The time point was: blood 2 weeks post-SBRT. The treatment denotes: 15 Gy SBRT to primary tumor, nephrectomy 4 weeks later. The table came from immunoSEQ multiplex PCR; TCRdb's copy has only in-frame clones and leaves some out. The data show 120,000 or so clones, around 81% seen once. Material: blood, obtained from a patient whose treatment included radiotherapy and nephrectomy. All receptors derive from a man aged 50 to 59 with renal cell carcinoma.

For this clone: One junction end does not reproduce the germline sequence, and a read error may be involved. This chain uses TRBV7-7 with TRBJ2-7, with a possible D match to TRBD2 (5 bases). CDR3 length equals 13 residues. Germline assignment: CDR1 SSHAT and CDR2 FNYEAQ (reference sequence). CDR3 region: CASSQRCSYEQYF. The DNA of the CDR3 is TGTGCTAGCAGCCAGCGGTGCTCCTACGAGCAGTACTTC.

The V gene is TRBV7-2, the J gene TRBJ1-2; D unclear. Germline lookup yields CDR1 SGHTA and CDR2 FQGNSA. The V end was cut by 0 bases, the J end by 0 bases, with 8 bases between. CDR3 length: 15 amino acids. CDR3 coding DNA: TGTGCCAGCAGCTTAGCGCTTCAGGCTAACTATGGCTACACCTTC. Its translation: CASSLALQANYGYTF.

The chain uses TRBV6-6 and TRBJ1-2; D gene ambiguous. Trimming removed 4 bases at V and 9 bases at J, with 9 bases between. The CDR3 contains 11 residues. Per germline, CDR1 MNHNY and CDR2 SVGAGI (reference sequence). CDR3 nucleotide sequence: TGTGCCAGCAGTTCCCTGAGGAGCTACACCTTC. Its protein is CASSSLRSYTF.

The chain combines TRBV7-8 with TRBJ1-2; 8 bases match TRBD1. The V and J ends lost 3 bases and 2 bases, in that order; junction bases with no gene match: 5. The CDR3 is made up of 15 amino acids. CDR1 and CDR2 (germline): SGHVS, FQNEAQ. The CDR3 sequence is CASSFLAGGNYGYTF. The CDR3 nucleotides are TGTGCCAGCAGCTTCTTGGCAGGGGGCAACTATGGCTACACCTTC.

The V call is TRBV30, the J call TRBJ1-2; tentative D call: TRBD1 (6 bases). The length of the CDR3 is 16 residues. The V and J ends lost 0 bases and 3 bases respectively, with 17 bases between them. Per germline, CDR1 GTSNPN and CDR2 SVGIG (reference sequence). The CDR3 is CAWSVLTGLLDYGYTF. CDR3 in DNA: TGTGCCTGGAGTGTACTAACAGGGTTGCTAGACTATGGCTACACCTTC.

The chain has TRBV5-1 and TRBJ1-3, with a possible D match to TRBD1 (6 bases). Trimming left V 0 bases short and J 0 bases short, with 13 bases between. Germline CDR1 is SGHRS and CDR2 is YFSETQ. The CDR3 has 17 residues. CDR3 sequence: CASSLAPQGNSGNTIYF. CDR3 in DNA: TGCGCCAGCAGCTTGGCCCCCCAGGGGAACTCTGGAAACACCATATATTTT.

In its sample, this clone was seen a few times. V and J are TRBV5-1 and TRBJ2-7, with 10 nucleotides matching TRBD2. The germline V gene has CDR1 SGHRS and CDR2 YFSETQ. V was pared by 1 base and J by 7 bases, with 5 bases of the junction left unmatched. The CDR3 runs to 14 residues. CDR3 sequence (DNA): TGCGCCAGCAGCTTGACTAGCGGGACGGGAGAGCAGTACTTC. Protein sequence: CASSLTSGTGEQYF.

The chain couples TRBV11-2 to TRBJ2-7; 10 nucleotides align to TRBD2. The V and J ends lost 5 bases and 3 bases, in that order; junction bases with no gene match: 7. The CDR3 loop spans 15 amino acids. Germline V gene data show CDR1 as SGHAT and CDR2 as FQNNGV. The CDR3 is CASSPGLAVFYEQYF. The CDR3 bases are TGTGCCAGCAGCCCCGGACTAGCGGTATTCTACGAGCAGTACTTC.

The V gene is TRBV18, the J gene TRBJ2-2; 7 bases agree with TRBD2. V dropped 2 bases and J dropped 4; count of bases not matched to a gene: 4. Germline CDR1 KGHSH, CDR2 LQKENI. This CDR3 contains 15 residues. The CDR3 sequence is CASSPDSGSTGELFF. The CDR3 coding sequence is TGTGCCAGCTCACCAGATAGCGGGTCCACCGGGGAGCTGTTTTTT.

This clone is a singleton in its sample. The rearrangement uses TRBV5-1 and TRBJ1-1; no clear D. The V and J ends lost 1 base and 3 bases respectively, with 10 bases between them. Germline lookup yields CDR1 SGHRS and CDR2 YFSETQ. The CDR3 has 14 amino acids. The CDR3 spells CASSLRPVDTEAFF. The CDR3 DNA reads as TGCGCCAGCAGCTTGCGCCCGGTAGACACTGAAGCTTTCTTT.

The genes are TRBV6-5 and TRBJ2-7; unclear D gene. V was clipped by 2 bases and J by 3 bases, with 14 bases between them. The germline gives CDR1 MNHEY, CDR2 SVGAGI. The CDR3 loop spans 15 amino acids. CDR3 region: CASSYNRLQFYEQYF. The DNA of the CDR3 is TGTGCCAGCAGTTACAATCGTTTACAGTTCTACGAGCAGTACTTC.

The CDR3 loop reads CASSHEYRGLGVEQYF. The CDR3 DNA follows: TGCGCCAGCAGCCATGAATACAGGGGCTTGGGGGTCGAGCAGTACTTC. The genes are TRBV4-1 and TRBJ2-7; 7 nucleotides match TRBD1. CDR1 and CDR2 (germline): MGHRA, YSYEKL. CDR3 length: 16 amino acids. The J segment lost 6 bases and the V segment lost 3 bases, leaving 14 bases of the junction unmatched.

The V and J genes are TRBV7-6 and TRBJ2-5, with TRBD2 matching over 7 bases. Germline CDR1 SGHVS, CDR2 FNYEAQ. The CDR3 sequence is 13 residues long. V gave up 3 bases and J gave up 10 bases; unmatched junction bases: 8. The CDR3 sequence: CASSFSDGGDQYF. The CDR3, as DNA: TGTGCCAGCAGCTTCTCTGATGGGGGGGACCAGTACTTC.

V is TRBV9 and J is TRBJ2-7; 12 nucleotides line up with TRBD2. Germline-derived CDR1 and CDR2 are SGDLS and YYNGEE. V gave up 4 bases and J gave up 2 bases; unmatched junction bases: 4. The length of the CDR3 is 15 residues. In DNA, the CDR3 is TGTGCCAGCAGCCTAGCGGGAGGGGGACCCTACGAGCAGTACTTC. It encodes CASSLAGGGPYEQYF. Using reference TRBV9 and TRBJ2-7 for the parts outside the CDR3, the full variable domain is DSGVTQTPKHLITATGQRVTLRCSPRSGDLSVYWYQQSLDQGLQFLIQYYNGEERAKGNILERFSAQQFPDLHSELNLSSLELGDSALYFCASSLAGGGPYEQYFGPGTRLTVT.

The chain recombines TRBV7-9 with TRBJ2-5, with D possibly being TRBD2 (5 bases). CDR3 size: 14 residues. V gave up 0 bases and J gave up 4 bases, with 9 bases separating them. Germline loops: CDR1 SEHNR, CDR2 FQNEAQ (reference sequence). The CDR3 region is CASSLAGVRETQYF. Here the CDR3 DNA reads TGTGCCAGCAGCTTAGCGGGAGTTCGAGAGACCCAGTACTTC.

The sample holds one count of this clone. V and J are TRBV19 and TRBJ2-5; D uncertain. CDR1 and CDR2 from the germline V gene are LNHDA and SQIVND (reference sequence). The CDR3 spans 14 residues. V lost 6 bases and J lost 5, with 16 bases in between. The CDR3 sequence is CASSRSETKETQYF. The DNA for the CDR3 is TGTGCCAGTAGCAGATCGGAGACGAAGGAGACCCAGTACTTC.

This clone has only a few counts. The chain uses TRBV6-6 and TRBJ2-7; D perhaps matches TRBD2 (5 bases). From germline, CDR1 is MNHNY and CDR2 SVGAGI (reference sequence). The CDR3 consists of 16 residues. The V end lost 0 bases, the J end lost 0 bases, and 12 bases lay between the germline ends. The CDR3 protein is CASSYSPGSDSYEQYF. The CDR3 nucleotides read TGTGCCAGCAGTTACTCCCCGGGGTCCGACTCCTACGAGCAGTACTTC.

The J gene is TRBJ1-2, the V gene TRBV9; D is possibly TRBD1 (6 bases). CDR3 length: 17 residues. Trimming cost V 0 bases and J 3 bases, with 18 bases left between them. CDR1 is SGDLS, CDR2 YYNGEE, per germline. The CDR3 here is CASSVGGLYRADYGYTF. In DNA, the CDR3 is TGTGCCAGCAGCGTAGGGGGGCTTTACAGGGCGGACTATGGCTACACCTTC.

The table lists this clone with a few counts. J is TRBJ1-1 and V is TRBV6-5; no firm D call. CDR3 size: 15 residues. Germline CDR1 MNHEY, CDR2 SVGAGI. V dropped 5 bases and J dropped 1 base, with 14 bases sitting between them. CDR3: CASSPQAGRNTEAFF. As DNA, the CDR3 is TGTGCCAGCAGTCCCCAGGCTGGGAGGAACACTGAAGCTTTCTTT.

This chain joins TRBV28 and TRBJ1-1, with TRBD1 identical over 9 bases. The CDR3 has 14 residues. V gave up 8 bases and J gave up 7 bases; unmatched junction bases: 11. Germline values: CDR1 MDHEN, CDR2 SYDVKM. CDR3: CASGRDRDVGEAFF. CDR3 bases: TGTGCCAGCGGTCGGGACAGGGACGTGGGTGAAGCTTTCTTT.

The chain combines TRBV27 with TRBJ1-2, with D maybe TRBD1 (6 bases). V dropped 2 bases and J dropped 0 bases, with 10 bases sitting between them. Germline CDR1 reads MNHEY; CDR2 reads SMNVEV (reference sequence). This CDR3 spans 15 amino acids. The CDR3, as DNA: TGTGCCAGCAGTTTAAACAGGGATGCTAACTATGGCTACACCTTC. It encodes CASSLNRDANYGYTF.

This clone occurred once. The chain carries TRBV5-1 and TRBJ2-5; 8 nucleotides agree with TRBD1. Germline values: CDR1 SGHRS, CDR2 YFSETQ. Trimming removed 2 bases from V and 5 bases from J; junction bases left unmatched: 8. The CDR3 extends over 15 amino acids. CDR3 DNA: TGCGCCAGCAGCTTTGGACAGGGCGCGGTGGAGACCCAGTACTTC. It translates to CASSFGQGAVETQYF.

The rearrangement joins TRBV28 to TRBJ2-7; the match to TRBD2 covers 7 bases. J gave up 4 bases and V 8 bases, and 14 bases lay outside the gene matches. The germline V gene encodes CDR1 MDHEN and CDR2 SYDVKM. The CDR3 has 15 residues. The CDR3 region has the DNA TGTGCCAGCGTCCCTTTATCGGGGGGAAGTTACGAGCAGTACTTC. As protein: CASVPLSGGSYEQYF.

In this sample, this clone turned up a few times. This rearrangement joins TRBV12-5 to TRBJ1-6; no reliable D call. V gave up 0 bases and J gave up 16 bases, with 13 bases separating them. This CDR3 comprises 13 residues. Germline values: CDR1 LGHNT, CDR2 FRNRAP. This chain's CDR3 is CASGLVLGLPLHF. The DNA of the CDR3 is TGTGCTAGTGGTTTGGTACTCGGGTTACCGCTCCACTTT.

The chain links TRBV25-1 to TRBJ2-1; 7 bases line up with TRBD2. Germline CDR1 is MGHDK and CDR2 is SYGVNS. Trimming at V came to 4 bases and at J to 5 bases, leaving 5 bases not matched to a gene. The CDR3 has 14 amino acids. CDR3 region: CASSGEGDHNEQFF. Written as DNA, the CDR3 is TGTGCCAGCAGTGGGGAGGGTGATCACAATGAGCAGTTCTTC.

The V gene is TRBV4-2, the J gene TRBJ2-2, with 10 bases aligning to TRBD1. V lost 1 base to trimming and J lost 7 bases; unmatched junction nucleotides: 3. The germline gives CDR1 LGHNA, CDR2 YNFKEQ. The CDR3 covers 15 residues. The CDR3 protein is CASSQGQGAFGELFF. The CDR3 DNA sequence: TGTGCCAGCAGCCAAGGACAGGGGGCGTTCGGGGAGCTGTTTTTT.

The chain links TRBV28 to TRBJ2-1, with a tentative D call TRBD2 (5 bases). Trimming cost V 2 bases and J 5 bases, with 25 bases left between them. The germline CDR1 and CDR2 sequences are MDHEN and SYDVKM. The CDR3 totals 19 residues. In nucleotides, the CDR3 is TGTGCCAGCAGTTTAATTTCGTTCTCGGGGATAGTACGAGACAATGAGCAGTTCTTC. Translating gives CASSLISFSGIVRDNEQFF.